The sequence of this TCR beta chain was determined in a study of cytomegalovirus exposure and HLA in healthy donors. The CDR3 is made up of 14 amino acids. CDR1 GTSNPN and CDR2 SVGIG come from the germline V gene (reference sequence). V was clipped by 1 base and J by 2 bases, with 11 bases between them. This clone turned up a few times. Sequencing was performed with immunoSEQ multiplex PCR; in TCRdb, only in-frame clones are kept and a portion is missing. The repertoire includes around 350,000 clones, 86% of them detected once, and approximately 0.8% sits in the top ten. The TCR originated in a woman aged 18-29 years in good health and CMV-seronegative. The specimen was PBMCs. This rearrangement joins TRBV30 to TRBJ1-2; D perhaps matches TRBD1 (6 bases). The CDR3 region has the DNA TGTGCCTGGAGTGCCCGGACAGACAACTATGGCTACACCTTC. It is translated as CAWSARTDNYGYTF.